This T cell receptor (beta chain) was identified in a study of shared clonotypes between healthy human individuals. Study-wide background: Used for every donor were three CD4 naive, three CD4 memory, two CD8 naive and one CD8 memory plate. Study-level points and caveats: Apart from blood, nothing was sampled; tissue repertoires likely differ. Among non-shared clonotypes, generation probabilities were lower than among those shared by all four donors. Among donors, the sharing of clonotypes was expected to be influenced by sequencing depth.

Cells designated naive CD8 were CD45RO-negative and were positively selected for CCR7, with terminally differentiated effector memory CD45RA+ cells excluded. Details on this clone: The antigen is undetermined.

CDR1 and CDR2 (germline): LNHDA, SQIVND (reference sequence). V lost 4 bases to trimming and J lost 6 bases; unmatched junction nucleotides: 10. The CDR3 has 16 amino acids. The assay was immunoSEQ multiplex PCR, and TCRdb's table has in-frame clones only and misses some. The sample includes 750,000 to 1,000,000 clones, approximately 92% of them seen just once. The receptor was derived from a man aged 30 to 39 in good health. The sequenced sample was naive CD8+ T cells sorted from blood. This chain joins TRBV19 and TRBJ1-5, with 9 nucleotides matching TRBD1. The CDR3 protein is CASSTGDREIGQPQHF. The CDR3 DNA follows: TGTGCCAGTAGTACCGGGGACAGGGAGATTGGTCAGCCCCAGCATTTT.